This section outlines one TCR beta chain sequence together with its context. This record belongs to a study of radiation and T cells in renal cell carcinoma. CDR3 length equals 16 residues. Measured with immunoSEQ multiplex PCR; TCRdb has only the in-frame clones, and not every one. The sample contains 120,000 or so clones, around 80% of which appear only once. The time point denotes: blood 2 weeks post-SBRT. Treatment denoted: 15 Gy SBRT to primary tumor, nephrectomy 4 weeks later. Serial blood draws occurred at baseline and 2 and 4 weeks post-SBRT. The chain carries TRBV1 and TRBJ1-2; TRBD1, the table's D call, was not compared with the DNA. TRBV1 is a pseudogene segment. The sample was blood, taken from a patient whose treatment included radiotherapy and nephrectomy. The sequence was obtained from a man between 50 and 59 years old with renal cell carcinoma. The chain's CDR3 is CTSSQDWTGATYGYTF. CDR3 nucleotides: TGCACCAGCAGCCAAGATTGGACAGGGGCCACCTATGGCTACACCTTC.